Reported below is one TCR beta chain. Its antigen is not identified. Method: immunoSEQ multiplex PCR; TCRdb's copy keeps in-frame clones and lacks some. The sample has 82,000 or so clones; over 85% are singletons. Separation from the approximately 660-subject first cohort characterized the approximately 130-subject validation cohort, to which the donors belonged. Per the germline V gene, CDR1 is SGHAT and CDR2 is FQNNGV. There are 15 residues in the CDR3. V was clipped by 5 bases and J by 7 bases; unmatched bases: 12. This sample was taken from a study of cytomegalovirus exposure and HLA in healthy donors. Overall study results and limits: In vitro work confirmed that three CMV-associated chains recognize CMV antigens. The investigators catalogued 160 or so TCR beta chains as cytomegalovirus-associated.

The sequenced sample was PBMCs. The receptor's source is a woman younger than 30 in good health and CMV-seronegative. This chain joins TRBV11-2 and TRBJ1-1; 8 nucleotides line up with TRBD1. The CDR3 DNA follows: TGTGCCAGCAGCATCAGAGGGACAGGTGAGGGTGAAGCTTTCTTT. Translated: CASSIRGTGEGEAFF.